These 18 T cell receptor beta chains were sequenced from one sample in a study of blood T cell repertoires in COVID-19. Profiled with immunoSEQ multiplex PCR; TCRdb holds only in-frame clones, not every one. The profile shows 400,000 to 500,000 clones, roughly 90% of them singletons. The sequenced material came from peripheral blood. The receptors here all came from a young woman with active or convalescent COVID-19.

This chain's CDR3 is CASSFLDRGSEKLFF. The CDR3 nucleotides are TGTGCCAGCAGCTTTCTGGACAGGGGTTCAGAAAAACTGTTTTTT. The rearrangement uses TRBV5-8 and TRBJ1-4; TRBD1 aligns across 9 bases. Germline V gene sequence: CDR1 SGHTS, CDR2 YDEGEE. The trim removed 2 bases at V and 8 bases at J, leaving 7 bases unmatched. The CDR3 runs to 15 residues.

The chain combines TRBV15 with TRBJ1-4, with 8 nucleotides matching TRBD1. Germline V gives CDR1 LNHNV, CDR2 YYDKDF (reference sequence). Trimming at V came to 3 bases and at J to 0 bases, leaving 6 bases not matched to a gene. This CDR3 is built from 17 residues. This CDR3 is CATSSFTGGPTNEKLFF. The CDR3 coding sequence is TGTGCCACCAGCAGCTTTACAGGGGGGCCAACTAATGAAAAACTGTTTTTT.

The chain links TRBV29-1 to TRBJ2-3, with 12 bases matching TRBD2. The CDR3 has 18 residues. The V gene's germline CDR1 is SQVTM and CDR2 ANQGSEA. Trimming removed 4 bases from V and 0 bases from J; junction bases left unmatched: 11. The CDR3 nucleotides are TGCAGCGTTGGGACTAGCGGGGTCTTACGCGCTAGCACAGATACGCAGTATTTT. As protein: CSVGTSGVLRASTDTQYF.

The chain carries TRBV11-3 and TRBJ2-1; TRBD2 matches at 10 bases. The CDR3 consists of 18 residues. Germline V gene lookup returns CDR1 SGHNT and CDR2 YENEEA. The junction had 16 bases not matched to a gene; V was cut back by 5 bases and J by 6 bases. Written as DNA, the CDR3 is TGTGCCAGCAGCCTACCGCTGGGCGGAGCGGGGGGGCTCAATGAGCAGTTCTTC. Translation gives CASSLPLGGAGGLNEQFF.

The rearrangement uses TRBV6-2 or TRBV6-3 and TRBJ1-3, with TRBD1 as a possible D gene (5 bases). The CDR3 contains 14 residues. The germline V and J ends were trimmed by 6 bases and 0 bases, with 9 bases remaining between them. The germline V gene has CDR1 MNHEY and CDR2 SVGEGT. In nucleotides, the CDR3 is TGTGCCAGCAGCTTAGGGGACTCTGGAAACACCATATATTTT. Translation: CASSLGDSGNTIYF.

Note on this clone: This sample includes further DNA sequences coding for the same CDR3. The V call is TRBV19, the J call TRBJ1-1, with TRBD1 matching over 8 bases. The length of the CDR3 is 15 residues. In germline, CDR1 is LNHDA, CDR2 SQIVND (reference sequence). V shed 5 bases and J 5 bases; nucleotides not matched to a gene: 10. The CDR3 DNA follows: TGTGCCAGTAGTCCACAGGACAGGGTGGGTACTGAAGCTTTCTTT. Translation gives CASSPQDRVGTEAFF. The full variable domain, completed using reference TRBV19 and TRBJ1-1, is DGGITQSPKYLFRKEGQNVTLSCEQNLNHDAMYWYRQDPGQGLRLIYYSQIVNDFQKGDIAEGYSVSREKKESFPLTVTSAQKNPTAFYLCASSPQDRVGTEAFFGQGTRLTVV.

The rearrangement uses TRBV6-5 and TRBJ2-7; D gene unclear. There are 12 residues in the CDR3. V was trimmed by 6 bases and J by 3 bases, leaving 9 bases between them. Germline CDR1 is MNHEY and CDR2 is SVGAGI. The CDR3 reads CASRQIDYEQYF. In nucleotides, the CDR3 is TGTGCCAGCAGACAGATCGACTACGAGCAGTACTTC.

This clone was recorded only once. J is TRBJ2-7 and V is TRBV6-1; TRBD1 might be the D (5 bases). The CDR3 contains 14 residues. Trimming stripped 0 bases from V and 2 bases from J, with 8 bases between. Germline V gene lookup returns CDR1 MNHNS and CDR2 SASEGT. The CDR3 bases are TGTGCCAGCAGTGAAGCGACAGTTACCTACGAGCAGTACTTC. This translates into CASSEATVTYEQYF.

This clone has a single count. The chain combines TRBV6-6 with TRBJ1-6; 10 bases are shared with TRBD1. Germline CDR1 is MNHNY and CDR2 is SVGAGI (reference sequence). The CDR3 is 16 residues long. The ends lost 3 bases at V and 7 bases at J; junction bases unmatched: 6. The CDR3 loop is CASSYRDRGGNSPLHF. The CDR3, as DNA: TGTGCCAGCAGTTATAGGGACAGGGGTGGGAATTCACCCCTCCACTTT.

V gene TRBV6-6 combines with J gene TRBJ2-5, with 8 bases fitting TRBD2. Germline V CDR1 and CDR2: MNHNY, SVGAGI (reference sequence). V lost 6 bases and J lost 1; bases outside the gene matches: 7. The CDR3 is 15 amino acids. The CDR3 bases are TGTGCCAGCAGCCTCAGACGGGGGGGCCAAGAGACCCAGTACTTC. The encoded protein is CASSLRRGGQETQYF.

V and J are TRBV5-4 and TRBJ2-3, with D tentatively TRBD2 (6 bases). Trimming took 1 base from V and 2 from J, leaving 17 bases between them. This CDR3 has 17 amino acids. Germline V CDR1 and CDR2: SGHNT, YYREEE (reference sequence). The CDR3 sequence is CASSLKVSGGATDTQYF. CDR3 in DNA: TGTGCCAGCAGCTTGAAGGTTAGCGGAGGGGCCACAGATACGCAGTATTTT.

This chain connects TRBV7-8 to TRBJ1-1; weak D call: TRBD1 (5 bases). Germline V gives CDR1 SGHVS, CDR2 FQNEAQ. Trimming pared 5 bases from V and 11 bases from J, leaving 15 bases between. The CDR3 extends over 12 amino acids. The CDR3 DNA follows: TGTGCCAGCAGCCCCATACAGGCCATTGCTTTCTTT. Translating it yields CASSPIQAIAFF.

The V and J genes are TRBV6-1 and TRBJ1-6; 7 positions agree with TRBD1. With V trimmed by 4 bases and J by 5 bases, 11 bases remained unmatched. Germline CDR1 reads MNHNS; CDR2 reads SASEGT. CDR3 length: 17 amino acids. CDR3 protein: CASSGLIPGQNNSPLHF. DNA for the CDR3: TGTGCCAGCAGTGGACTCATACCGGGACAGAATAATTCACCCCTCCACTTT.

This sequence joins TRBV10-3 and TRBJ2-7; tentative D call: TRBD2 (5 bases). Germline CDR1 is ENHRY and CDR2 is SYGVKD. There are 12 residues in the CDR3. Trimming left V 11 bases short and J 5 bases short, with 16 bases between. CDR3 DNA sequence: TGTGCCTCCTGGAGTAGCGTAAACGAGCAGTACTTC. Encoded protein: CASWSSVNEQYF.

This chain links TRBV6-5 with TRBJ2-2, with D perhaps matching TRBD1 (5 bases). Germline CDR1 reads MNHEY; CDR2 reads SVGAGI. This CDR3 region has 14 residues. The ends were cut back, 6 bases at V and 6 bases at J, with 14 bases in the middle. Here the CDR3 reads CASSRAGLAGELFF. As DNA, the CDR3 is TGTGCCAGCAGCCGAGCAGGGTTGGCCGGGGAGCTGTTTTTT.

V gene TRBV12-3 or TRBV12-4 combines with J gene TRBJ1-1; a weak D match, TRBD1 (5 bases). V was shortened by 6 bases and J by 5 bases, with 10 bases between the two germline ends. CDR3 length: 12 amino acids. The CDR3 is CASSPDKTEAFF. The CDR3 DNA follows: TGTGCCAGCAGCCCGGACAAGACTGAAGCTTTCTTT.

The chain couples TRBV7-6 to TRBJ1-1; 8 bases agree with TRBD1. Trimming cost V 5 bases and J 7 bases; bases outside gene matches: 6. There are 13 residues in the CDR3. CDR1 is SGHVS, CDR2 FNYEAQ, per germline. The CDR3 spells CASSPTGEGEAFF. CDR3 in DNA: TGTGCCAGCAGCCCGACAGGGGAGGGTGAAGCTTTCTTT.

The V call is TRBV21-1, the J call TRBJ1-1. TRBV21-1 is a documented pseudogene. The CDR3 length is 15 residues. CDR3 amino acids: CASSKEGDTNTEAFF. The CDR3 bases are TGTGCCAGCAGCAAAGAAGGAGATACGAACACTGAAGCTTTCTTT.